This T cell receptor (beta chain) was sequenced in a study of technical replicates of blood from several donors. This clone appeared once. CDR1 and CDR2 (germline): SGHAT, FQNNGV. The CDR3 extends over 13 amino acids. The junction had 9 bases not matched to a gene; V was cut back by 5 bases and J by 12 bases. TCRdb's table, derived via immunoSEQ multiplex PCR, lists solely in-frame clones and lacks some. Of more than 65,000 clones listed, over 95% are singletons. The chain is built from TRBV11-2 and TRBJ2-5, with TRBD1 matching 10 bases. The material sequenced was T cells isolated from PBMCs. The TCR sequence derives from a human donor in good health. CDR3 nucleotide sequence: TGTGCCAGCAGCCGGGACAGGGGCACGCCGAAGTACTTC. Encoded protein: CASSRDRGTPKYF. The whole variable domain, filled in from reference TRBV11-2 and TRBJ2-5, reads EAGVAQSPRYKIIEKRQSVAFWCNPISGHATLYWYQQILGQGPKLLIQFQNNGVVDDSQLPKDRFSAERLKGVDSTLKIQPAKLEDSAVYLCASSRDRGTPKYFGPGTRLLVL.